This T cell receptor beta chain derives from a study of shared clonotypes between healthy human individuals. Assay used: immunoSEQ multiplex PCR; TCRdb lists only in-frame clones, some missing. This sample has a few million clones; approximately 93% occur once, and the top ten carry 0.3% to 0.4%. Trimming shortened V by 6 bases and J by 1 base, and 11 bases separated the two germline ends. The CDR3 is 14 amino acids. Per germline, CDR1 SNHLY and CDR2 FYNNEI. The chain joins TRBV2 to TRBJ2-3; the D is unclear. What was sequenced was naive CD4+ T cells from PBMCs. The subset denotes: CD45RA+ positively selected. The TCR sequence derives from a young man in good health. Some clones in this sample may be carry-over from other donors' samples. The CDR3 loop reads CASRTRAGTDTQYF. The CDR3 nucleotides read TGTGCCAGCAGGACCCGGGCGGGCACAGATACGCAGTATTTT.